The 2 T cell receptor beta chains below all came from one sample that was sequenced in a study of cytomegalovirus exposure and HLA in healthy donors. The PCR was carried out with 60 Vbeta primers and 13 Jbeta primers. Clones were sequenced by immunoSEQ multiplex PCR, and TCRdb holds only the in-frame ones, with some missing. Among over 30,000 clones listed, 84% were seen once. The sequenced sample consisted of PBMCs. Receptors originate from a woman aged 18-29 years in good health and CMV-seronegative.

The chain links TRBV5-6 to TRBJ2-1; perhaps TRBD2 as D (5 bases). This CDR3 is 15 amino acids long. Germline V CDR1 and CDR2: SGHDT, YYEEEE. Trimming pared 2 bases from V and 3 bases from J, leaving 12 bases between. In DNA, the CDR3 is TGTGCCAGCAGCTTAATGGAGAGGGTCTACAATGAGCAGTTCTTC. Its protein is CASSLMERVYNEQFF.

The chain joins TRBV7-3 to TRBJ2-7; 9 bases fit TRBD1. CDR1 SGHTA and CDR2 FQGTGA come from the germline V gene. Trimming took 5 bases from V and 1 from J; bases not matched to a gene: 3. The CDR3 is made up of 14 amino acids. Here the CDR3 reads CASSETGGSYEQYF. The CDR3, as DNA: TGTGCCAGCAGCGAGACAGGGGGGTCCTACGAGCAGTACTTC.